This TCR beta chain was captured in a study of vaccination and CD4 T cells after COVID-19. Turning to the study itself: Participants, all vaccine recipients, received two doses of either BNT162b2 or mRNA-1273. Study-wide findings and caveats: Convalescent patients showed a median roughly 90% of reactive clones that were seen only post-vaccination. Rising from about 20 to 38, the median of SARS-CoV-2-reactive clonotypes did not change significantly.

Sequenced with the Oncomine TCR Beta short-read assay was DNA taken from cultured CD4+ T cells. MiXCR, applied by TCRdb to the PCR reads, yields one record per CDR3 protein. The data hold 5,000 to 7,000 distinct CDR3 sequences, with approximately 62% observed a single time. On this clonotype: Its cognate antigen is unknown.

Treatment specified: roughly 10-day PBMC culture with coronavirus spike peptide pools or control peptides (ViraFEST assay). It was before the COVID-19 pandemic (2011-2018) that the unexposed donor's CD4+ T cells were collected. In the ViraFEST assay, peptide-pool expansion preceded TCR sequencing of expanded clonotypes. Germline CDR1 reads SGHRS; CDR2 reads YFSETQ. The CDR3 has 14 amino acids. Trimming shortened V by 0 bases and J by 4 bases, and 10 bases separated the two germline ends. Material: CD4+ T cells from blood, cultured in vitro. This TCR came from a human donor in good health. This chain connects TRBV5-1 to TRBJ1-2; D is ambiguous. CDR3 nucleotides: TGCGCCAGCAGCTTGGGAGCACGGGTCTATGGCTACACCTTC. Residues: CASSLGARVYGYTF. The variable domain in full, with the rest retrieved from reference TRBV5-1 and TRBJ1-2, is KAGVTQTPRYLIKTRGQQVTLSCSPISGHRSVSWYQQTPGQGLQFLFEYFSETQRNKGNFPGRFSGRQFSNSRSEMNVSTLELGDSALYLCASSLGARVYGYTFGSGTRLTVV.